Shown below are 32 T cell receptor beta chains from a single sample sequenced in a study of T cells in Graves' hyperthyroidism and ophthalmopathy. RNA transcripts were the template for amplifying TCR beta CDR3 regions. HTBI primers were employed in a first-round RT-PCR of the TCR CDR3. TCRdb reanalysed the multiplex PCR reads using MiXCR and keeps one entry per CDR3 protein. There are under 450,000 distinct CDR3 sequences in the sample; 15% to 19% occur only once, and around 7% lies in the top ten. Sample: blood. Receptors were obtained from a young woman with Graves' hyperthyroidism.

This clonotype appeared many times. V gene TRBV11-2 combines with J gene TRBJ1-3, with D unclear. Trimming removed 5 bases from V and 6 bases from J, with 14 bases in between. Germline V gene lookup returns CDR1 SGHAT and CDR2 FQNNGV. The CDR3 is 14 residues long. CDR3 nucleotide sequence: TGTGCCAGCAGCCCCTTCGGGCGAGAAAACACCATATATTTT. Encoded protein: CASSPFGRENTIYF.

This rearrangement joins TRBV7-6 to TRBJ2-7, with TRBD2 identical over 7 bases. V lost 9 bases, J lost 3 bases, and 11 bases stayed unmatched. The CDR3 sequence is 14 residues long. The germline gives CDR1 SGHVS, CDR2 FNYEAQ. The CDR3 spells CASSPGGRFYEQYF. CDR3 in DNA: TGTGCCAGTTCCCCTGGCGGGAGATTCTACGAGCAGTACTTC.

Many counts were recorded for this clonotype. The V gene is TRBV30, the J gene TRBJ2-7; 10 bases are shared with TRBD1. The V segment lost 3 bases and the J segment 3 bases; nucleotides outside the gene matches: 8. The CDR3 totals 15 residues. From germline, CDR1 is GTSNPN and CDR2 SVGIG (reference sequence). For the CDR3, the DNA is TGTGCCTGGAGGAGGGGACAGGGGACCCTCTACGAGCAGTACTTC. Translation: CAWRRGQGTLYEQYF.

This clonotype was found many times. This chain links TRBV2 with TRBJ1-4; maybe TRBD1 (5 bases). Trimming removed 3 bases at V and 7 bases at J, with 9 bases between. CDR3 length equals 13 residues. Germline CDR1 and CDR2: SNHLY and FYNNEI. DNA of the CDR3: TGTGCCAGCAGTGAGAGGGGTAGTGAAAAACTGTTTTTT. This gives the protein CASSERGSEKLFF.

There are many counts of this clonotype. The rearrangement links TRBV6-2 or TRBV6-3 to TRBJ2-1, with 10 bases that match TRBD2. This CDR3 contains 14 residues. V trimming: 6 bases; J trimming: 4 bases; junction bases outside the gene matches: 3. Germline V gene data show CDR1 as MNHEY and CDR2 as SVGEGT. CDR3 amino acids: CASRTSGEYNEQFF. Written as DNA, the CDR3 is TGTGCCAGCAGAACTAGCGGGGAGTACAATGAGCAGTTCTTC.

This clonotype was seen a few times. The CDR3 is CASRDSRSYEQYF. CDR3 sequence (DNA): TGTGCCAGCAGAGACAGCCGCTCCTACGAGCAGTACTTC. The chain recombines TRBV27 with TRBJ2-7; a weak D match, TRBD1 (5 bases). Germline V CDR1 and CDR2: MNHEY, SMNVEV (reference sequence). The CDR3 is 13 residues long. Trimming cost V 6 bases and J 0 bases, with 9 bases left between them.

In this sample, this clonotype turned up many times. The chain couples TRBV27 to TRBJ1-2, with TRBD1 matching 9 bases. The germline V gene has CDR1 MNHEY and CDR2 SMNVEV (reference sequence). V lost 6 bases and J lost 7; bases outside the gene matches: 6. The CDR3 runs to 13 residues. In DNA form, the CDR3 reads TGTGCCAGCAGGGGTACAGGGGGCGGTGGCTACACCTTC. It is translated as CASRGTGGGGYTF.

This clonotype was detected many times. The V gene is TRBV28, the J gene TRBJ1-5; no definite D call. The CDR3 runs 14 residues. Germline V gives CDR1 MDHEN, CDR2 SYDVKM. V dropped 2 bases and J dropped 7 bases, with 12 bases sitting between them. CDR3: CASSLSNSGQPQHF. Written as DNA, the CDR3 is TGTGCCAGCAGTTTAAGTAACTCGGGCCAGCCCCAGCATTTT.

This clonotype appeared many times. The gene calls are TRBV3-1 and TRBJ2-7; possible D gene TRBD2, 6 bases. Germline loops: CDR1 LGHDT, CDR2 YNNKEL (reference sequence). The CDR3 loop spans 15 amino acids. V was shortened by 4 bases and J by 7 bases, with 20 bases between the two germline ends. CDR3 amino acids: CASSRRGSGGREQYF. CDR3 nucleotide sequence: TGTGCCAGCAGCCGCCGAGGTAGCGGAGGGAGGGAGCAGTACTTC.

The sample holds many counts of this clonotype. This chain connects TRBV7-9 to TRBJ2-6; the D is unclear. This CDR3 contains 14 residues. From germline, CDR1 is SEHNR and CDR2 FQNEAQ (reference sequence). Trimming cost V 6 bases and J 4 bases, with 10 bases left between them. The CDR3, as DNA: TGTGCCAGCAGTCAAACAACAGGGGCCAACGTCCTGACTTTC. Protein product: CASSQTTGANVLTF.

The rearrangement joins TRBV5-8 to TRBJ1-5; D remains unclear. Germline CDR1 reads SGHTS; CDR2 reads YDEGEE. The CDR3 length is 16 residues. The V end lost 0 bases, the J end lost 0 bases, and 10 bases lay between the germline ends. In nucleotides, the CDR3 is TGTGCCAGCAGCTTGGCCGGGAGGATTAGCAATCAGCCCCAGCATTTT. This encodes CASSLAGRISNQPQHF.

This clonotype occurred many times. V gene TRBV27 combines with J gene TRBJ2-7; 9 bases fit TRBD1. Losses at the gene ends were 6 bases for V and 3 bases for J; bases not matched to a gene: 9. The CDR3 has 15 residues. CDR1 and CDR2 (germline): MNHEY, SMNVEV (reference sequence). CDR3 sequence reads: CASRRPGQGFYEQYF. In nucleotides, the CDR3 is TGTGCCAGCAGGAGACCGGGACAGGGCTTCTACGAGCAGTACTTC.

Many counts were recorded for this clonotype. J is TRBJ1-2 and V is TRBV2; TRBD1 matches 7 bases. The CDR3 is 13 residues long. Germline loops: CDR1 SNHLY, CDR2 FYNNEI. V dropped 6 bases and J dropped 6; count of bases not matched to a gene: 7. CDR3: CASSKQGTDGYTF. As DNA, the CDR3 is TGTGCCAGCAGCAAACAGGGGACGGATGGCTACACCTTC.

On this clonotype itself: A much larger clone lies a single base off, so this may be a read error. Written as DNA, the CDR3 is TGTGCCAGCAACTTAGACGCGGGGAGCACCGGGGAGCTGTTTTTT. Translated: CASNLDAGSTGELFF. The genes are TRBV11-3 and TRBJ2-2; D is perhaps TRBD2 (6 bases). The germline V gene has CDR1 SGHNT and CDR2 YENEEA. CDR3 size: 15 residues.

Ten or more counts support this clonotype. The V call is TRBV4-1, the J call TRBJ1-4; D call uncertain. Germline-derived CDR1 and CDR2 are MGHRA and YSYEKL. V gave up 4 bases and J gave up 0 bases, with 15 bases separating them. The CDR3 runs 17 residues. The CDR3 DNA follows: TGCGCCAGCAGCCCCGGCCCGAGTTACGCAACTAATGAAAAACTGTTTTTT. It encodes CASSPGPSYATNEKLFF.

This clonotype appeared many times. V usage is TRBV12-5 and J usage is TRBJ2-3; D not certain. This CDR3 is built from 16 residues. Looked up from germline, CDR1 is LGHNT and CDR2 is FRNRAP. V lost 0 bases, J lost 4 bases, and 14 bases lay in between. CDR3 in DNA: TGTGCTAGTGGTTTGGTACTTAGTGCCTCCGCAGATACGCAGTATTTT. It codes for CASGLVLSASADTQYF.

This clonotype was observed many times. V gene TRBV10-3 combines with J gene TRBJ2-2; the D gene is possibly TRBD2 (6 bases). Germline assignment: CDR1 ENHRY and CDR2 SYGVKD. The ends were cut back, 2 bases at V and 7 bases at J, with 11 bases in the middle. This CDR3 contains 14 residues. Here the CDR3 DNA reads TGTGCCATCAGTGAGGCCGGGACTCGCGGGGAGCTGTTTTTT. Amino acids: CAISEAGTRGELFF.

This clonotype was seen ten or more times. The chain joins TRBV5-1 to TRBJ2-1; D is uncertain. Germline CDR1 and CDR2: SGHRS and YFSETQ. This CDR3 has 13 amino acids. With 4 bases removed from V and 6 bases from J, the gap between germline ends came to 11 bases. The CDR3 is CASSPPRLNEQFF. For the CDR3, the DNA is TGCGCCAGCAGCCCTCCGCGGCTCAATGAGCAGTTCTTC. Variable domain in full (rest from reference TRBV5-1 and TRBJ2-1): KAGVTQTPRYLIKTRGQQVTLSCSPISGHRSVSWYQQTPGQGLQFLFEYFSETQRNKGNFPGRFSGRQFSNSRSEMNVSTLELGDSALYLCASSPPRLNEQFFGPGTRLTVL.

This clonotype was counted ten times or more. The chain carries TRBV5-1 and TRBJ1-2; D may be TRBD1 (6 bases). The V and J ends lost 5 bases and 7 bases respectively, with 12 bases between them. Germline V lookup: CDR1 SGHRS, CDR2 YFSETQ. This CDR3 is built from 12 residues. The CDR3, as DNA: TGCGCCAGCAGTCCAGCCAGGGGTGGCTACACCTTC. Translation: CASSPARGGYTF.

This clonotype was seen ten or more times. This sequence joins TRBV20-1 and TRBJ2-7, with 11 bases matching TRBD2. CDR1 is DFQATT and CDR2 is SNEGSKA in the germline V gene (reference sequence). This CDR3 region has 16 residues. V trimming: 0 bases; J trimming: 6 bases; junction bases outside the gene matches: 10. The CDR3 DNA is TGCAGTGCTAGAGAGCCCCCTAGCGGGAGGCTCGGCGAGCAGTACTTC. Protein sequence: CSAREPPSGRLGEQYF.

This clonotype was seen repeatedly, ten times or more. This rearrangement joins TRBV28 to TRBJ1-1, with unresolved D. Between the trimmed V and J ends, which lost 1 base and 5 bases, there was a span of 5 bases. CDR3 size: 12 residues. Germline V gene lookup returns CDR1 MDHEN and CDR2 SYDVKM. The CDR3 loop is CASSLFRTEAFF. In DNA, the CDR3 is TGTGCCAGCAGTTTATTCCGGACTGAAGCTTTCTTT.

This clonotype was counted many times. The V and J genes are TRBV7-9 and TRBJ2-7, with a possible D match to TRBD2 (6 bases). The V end lost 2 bases, the J end lost 2 bases, and 7 bases lay between the germline ends. This CDR3 spans 13 amino acids. Germline V gene lookup returns CDR1 SEHNR and CDR2 FQNEAQ (reference sequence). CDR3 in amino acids: CASSLSGAYEQYF. The DNA for the CDR3 is TGTGCCAGCAGCTTATCGGGGGCCTACGAGCAGTACTTC.

The CDR3 region has the DNA TGCGCCAGCAGCCAAGAGCGGCTGGGCACAGATACGCAGTATTTT. Its protein product is CASSQERLGTDTQYF. The chain combines TRBV4-1 with TRBJ2-3; D is ambiguous. V lost 0 bases to trimming and J lost 1 base, with 8 bases between them. This CDR3 spans 15 amino acids. CDR1 is MGHRA and CDR2 is YSYEKL in the germline V gene.

This clonotype was counted ten times or more. The chain uses TRBV29-1 and TRBJ1-1, with 7 bases that match TRBD1. V trimming: 6 bases; J trimming: 2 bases; junction bases outside the gene matches: 12. From germline, CDR1 is SQVTM and CDR2 ANQGSEA. The CDR3 has 15 amino acids. DNA for the CDR3: TGCAGCGTAGCCGGGGACAGCCGCGTCAACACTGAAGCTTTCTTT. Translated: CSVAGDSRVNTEAFF.

This clonotype has more than one count but fewer than ten. V is TRBV10-3 and J is TRBJ1-4; D gene uncertain. Per the germline V gene, CDR1 is ENHRY and CDR2 is SYGVKD. The CDR3 covers 13 residues. Trimming removed 10 bases from V and 8 bases from J, with 17 bases in between. The CDR3 region has the DNA TGTGCCACCGCGGCAGGTGTCAGGGAAAAACTGTTTTTT. This codes for CATAAGVREKLFF.

This clonotype was counted at least ten times. This chain links TRBV7-8 with TRBJ1-2; 9 bases fit TRBD1. The CDR3 has 14 residues. V lost 0 bases to trimming and J lost 8 bases; unmatched junction nucleotides: 4. Germline lookup yields CDR1 SGHVS and CDR2 FQNEAQ. The CDR3 region has the DNA TGTGCCAGCAGCTTAGCCGGGACAGGGACAGGCTACACCTTC. Translating it yields CASSLAGTGTGYTF.

This clonotype was detected a few times. Its ends do not fully match the called genes, so a read error is possible. The V call is TRBV20-1, the J call TRBJ1-2, with 9 positions matching TRBD1. Germline values: CDR1 DFQATT, CDR2 SNEGSKA (reference sequence). CDR3 size: 13 residues. Here the CDR3 DNA reads TGCGGTGCTAGGGACAGGGTGAGCTATGGCTACACCTTC. This encodes CGARDRVSYGYTF.

This clonotype has at least ten counts. This chain joins TRBV11-2 and TRBJ2-4; TRBD2 might be the D (6 bases). Trimming left V 1 base short and J 3 bases short, with 22 bases between. Germline CDR1 is SGHAT and CDR2 is FQNNGV. The CDR3 runs to 19 residues. The DNA of the CDR3 is TGTGCCAGCAGCTTAGCGGGAAGTGTGCGGGATGGTGACAAAAACATTCAGTACTTC. Translating gives CASSLAGSVRDGDKNIQYF.

The chain has TRBV5-6 and TRBJ1-2; 8 positions agree with TRBD1. The length of the CDR3 is 14 residues. J gave up 4 bases and V 4 bases, and 6 bases lay outside the gene matches. Germline V gene sequence: CDR1 SGHDT, CDR2 YYEEEE. CDR3 DNA: TGTGCCAGCAGCCAGGCAGGACAGGGCTATGGCTACACCTTC. Its translation is CASSQAGQGYGYTF.

This clonotype was detected ten times or more. The genes are TRBV4-1 and TRBJ2-1; D unclear. The CDR3 totals 17 residues. Trimming shortened V by 1 base and J by 0 bases, and 13 bases separated the two germline ends. The germline V gene encodes CDR1 MGHRA and CDR2 YSYEKL. The DNA of the CDR3 is TGCGCCAGCAGCCAAGTTGATATGGGCTTCTCCTACAATGAGCAGTTCTTC. It codes for CASSQVDMGFSYNEQFF.

This clonotype was detected ten times or more. The gene calls are TRBV12-3 or TRBV12-4 and TRBJ2-1; D may be TRBD1 or TRBD2 (5 bases each). The CDR3 covers 12 residues. Trimming pared 2 bases from V and 9 bases from J, leaving 8 bases between. The CDR3 sequence: CASSLRGAEQFF. CDR3 in DNA: TGTGCCAGCAGTTTAAGAGGGGCTGAGCAGTTCTTC.

This clonotype occurred many times. The chain is built from TRBV2 and TRBJ1-2; D is unclear. V gave up 1 base and J gave up 10 bases, with 13 bases separating them. Germline CDR1 and CDR2: SNHLY and FYNNEI. The CDR3 is 13 amino acids. The CDR3, as DNA: TGTGCCAGCAGTGAAGGGGAACGGCAGTTCTACACCTTC. Translating it yields CASSEGERQFYTF.